This TCR beta chain was captured in a study of blood T cell repertoires in COVID-19. Study-wide background: The analysed material was cDNA or gDNA that came from T cells, B-cell-depleted T cells, or PBMCs.

Some clones are missing from TCRdb's copy, which holds only in-frame ones; the method was immunoSEQ multiplex PCR. The profile shows 150,000 to 200,000 clones, around 80% of them singletons. CDR3 length: 11 residues. V was trimmed by 6 bases and J by 6 bases, leaving 9 bases between them. From germline, CDR1 is SGHAT and CDR2 FQNNGV. Material for sequencing was peripheral blood. The V and J genes are TRBV11-2 and TRBJ2-7; no clear D. The TCR sequence derives from an elderly woman with acute or convalescent COVID-19. The CDR3 here is CASSPHTEQYF. CDR3 nucleotide sequence: TGTGCCAGCAGTCCACACACCGAGCAGTACTTC.